This TCR beta chain originates from a study of T cells in Graves' hyperthyroidism and ophthalmopathy. Findings and limits, study-wide: Ophthalmopathy could be told apart from stable hyperthyroidism with a 13 V-J model. Most clonotypes that expanded in the thyroid above 0.001 also showed up in blood.

A NOSPECS grade of at least 4, a Clinical Activity Score of at least 3 and duration under 3 months were recorded in ophthalmopathy patients. TCR beta CDR3 regions were amplified from RNA transcripts. A first-round RT-PCR of the TCR CDR3 used the HTBI primer set. TCRdb redid the calling of the multiplex PCR reads with MiXCR, one entry per CDR3 protein. Among 490,000 or so distinct CDR3 sequences listed, just under 20% were seen once. The table lists this clonotype with a few counts. The antigen is undetermined. Germline V gene data show CDR1 as MGHRA and CDR2 as YSYEKL. The CDR3 loop spans 14 amino acids. The germline V and J ends were trimmed by 1 base and 6 bases, with 11 bases remaining between them.

The sequenced material came from blood. The sequence was obtained from a man between 35 and 55 years old with Graves' ophthalmopathy. The rearrangement joins TRBV4-1 to TRBJ2-3, with D possibly called TRBD1 or TRBD2 (5 bases each). The CDR3 loop is CASSQVPGDDTQYF. The CDR3 DNA sequence: TGCGCCAGCAGCCAAGTCCCCGGGGACGATACGCAGTATTTT.